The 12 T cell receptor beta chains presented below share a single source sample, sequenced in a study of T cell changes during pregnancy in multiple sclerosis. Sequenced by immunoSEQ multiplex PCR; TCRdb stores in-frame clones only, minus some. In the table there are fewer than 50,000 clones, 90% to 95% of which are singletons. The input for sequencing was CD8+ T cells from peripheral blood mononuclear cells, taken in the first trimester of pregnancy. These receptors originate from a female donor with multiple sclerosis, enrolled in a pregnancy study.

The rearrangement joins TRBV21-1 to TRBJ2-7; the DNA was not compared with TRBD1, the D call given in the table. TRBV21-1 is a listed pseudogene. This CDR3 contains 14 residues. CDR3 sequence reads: CASSTRGSKYEQYF. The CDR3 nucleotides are TGTGCCAGCAGCACAAGGGGGTCCAAATACGAGCAGTACTTC.

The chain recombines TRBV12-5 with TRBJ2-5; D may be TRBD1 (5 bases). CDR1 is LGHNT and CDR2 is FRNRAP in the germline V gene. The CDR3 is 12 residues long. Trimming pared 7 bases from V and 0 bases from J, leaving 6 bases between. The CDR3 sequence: CASARDQETQYF. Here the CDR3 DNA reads TGTGCTAGTGCCAGGGACCAAGAGACCCAGTACTTC.

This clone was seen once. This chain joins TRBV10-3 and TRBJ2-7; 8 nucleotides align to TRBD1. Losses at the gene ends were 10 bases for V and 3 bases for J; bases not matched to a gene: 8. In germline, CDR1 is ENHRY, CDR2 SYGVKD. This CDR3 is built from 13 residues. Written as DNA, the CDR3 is TGTGCCACCATTTCCGGGACAGGCTACGAGCAGTACTTC. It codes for CATISGTGYEQYF.

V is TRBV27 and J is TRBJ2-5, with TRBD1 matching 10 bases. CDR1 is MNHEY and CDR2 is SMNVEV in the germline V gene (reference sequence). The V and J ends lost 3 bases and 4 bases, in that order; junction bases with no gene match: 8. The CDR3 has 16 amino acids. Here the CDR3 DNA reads TGTGCCAGCAGTTTCCTGGGGACAGGGGTTCTAGAGACCCAGTACTTC. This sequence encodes CASSFLGTGVLETQYF.

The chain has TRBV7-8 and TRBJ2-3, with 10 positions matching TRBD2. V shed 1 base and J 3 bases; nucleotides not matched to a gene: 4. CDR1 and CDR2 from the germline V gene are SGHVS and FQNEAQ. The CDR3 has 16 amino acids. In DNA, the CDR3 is TGTGCCAGCAGCTTAGTCCCTAGCGGGGGTACAGATACGCAGTATTTT. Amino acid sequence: CASSLVPSGGTDTQYF.

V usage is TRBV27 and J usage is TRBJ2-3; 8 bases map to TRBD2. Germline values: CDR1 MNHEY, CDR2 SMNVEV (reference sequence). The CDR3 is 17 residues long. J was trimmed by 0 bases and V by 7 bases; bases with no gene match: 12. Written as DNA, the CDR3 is TGTGCCAGCATTCCCGAGGGCGGGAGGTACAGCACAGATACGCAGTATTTT. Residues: CASIPEGGRYSTDTQYF.

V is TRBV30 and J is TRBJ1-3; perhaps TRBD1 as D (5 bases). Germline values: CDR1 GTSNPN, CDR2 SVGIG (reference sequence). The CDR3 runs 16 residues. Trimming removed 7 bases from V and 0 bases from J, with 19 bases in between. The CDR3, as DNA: TGTGCCTCCAAACCGTTGACAGCGCTCTCTGGAAACACCATATATTTT. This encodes CASKPLTALSGNTIYF.

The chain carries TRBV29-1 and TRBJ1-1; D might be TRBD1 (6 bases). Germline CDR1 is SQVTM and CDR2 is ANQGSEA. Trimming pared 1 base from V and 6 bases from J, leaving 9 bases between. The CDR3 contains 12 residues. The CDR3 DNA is TGCAGCGTTGAAGGCAGGGGTTCTGAAGCTTTCTTT. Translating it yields CSVEGRGSEAFF. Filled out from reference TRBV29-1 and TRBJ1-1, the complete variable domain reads SAVISQKPSRDICQRGTSLTIQCQVDSQVTMMFWYRQQPGQSLTLIATANQGSEATYESGFVIDKFPISRPNLTFSTLTVSNMSPEDSSIYLCSVEGRGSEAFFGQGTRLTVV.

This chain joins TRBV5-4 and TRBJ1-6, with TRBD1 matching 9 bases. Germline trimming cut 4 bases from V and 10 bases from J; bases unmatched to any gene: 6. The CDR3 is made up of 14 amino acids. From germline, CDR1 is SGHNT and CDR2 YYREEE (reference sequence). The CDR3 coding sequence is TGTGCCAGCAGCCTACAGGGGGCGGACTCACCCCTCCACTTT. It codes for CASSLQGADSPLHF.

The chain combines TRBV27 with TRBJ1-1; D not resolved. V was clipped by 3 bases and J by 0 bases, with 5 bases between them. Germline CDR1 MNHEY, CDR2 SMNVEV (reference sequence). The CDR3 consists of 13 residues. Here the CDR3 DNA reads TGTGCCAGCAGTTTCGGGTTGAACACTGAAGCTTTCTTT. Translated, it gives CASSFGLNTEAFF.

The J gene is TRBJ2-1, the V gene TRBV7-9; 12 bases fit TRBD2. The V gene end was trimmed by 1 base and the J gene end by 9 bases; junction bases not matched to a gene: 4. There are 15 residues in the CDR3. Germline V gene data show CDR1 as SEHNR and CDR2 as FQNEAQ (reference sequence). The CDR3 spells CASSLVEGLAGEQFF. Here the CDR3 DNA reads TGTGCCAGCAGCTTAGTTGAGGGACTAGCGGGTGAGCAGTTCTTC.

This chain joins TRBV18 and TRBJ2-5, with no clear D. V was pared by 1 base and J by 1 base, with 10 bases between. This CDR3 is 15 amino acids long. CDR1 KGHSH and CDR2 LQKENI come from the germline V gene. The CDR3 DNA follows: TGTGCCAGCTCACCACTAGACAAGACCCAAGAGACCCAGTACTTC. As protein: CASSPLDKTQETQYF.